One sample yielded the 10 T cell receptor beta chains listed below, sequenced in a study of blood T cell repertoires in COVID-19 (dated by TCRdb to 2018 to 2020). Library method: the immunoSEQ multiplex PCR assay. Drawn from immuneACCESS, this table holds only the in-frame rearrangements with V and J called that TCRdb kept. Clones are partly lost; checked studies trace under half to an unresolved V gene and leave the rest unexplained. The sample yields over 200,000 clones; roughly 77% were counted once. The ten most abundant clones make up around 3.4% of the sample. Sequenced input: peripheral blood. The receptors come from a woman of 80 years or more with acute or convalescent COVID-19.

This clone came up once. V is TRBV2 and J is TRBJ2-5, with D possibly TRBD1 on 6 matching bases. Trimming stripped 2 bases from V and 5 bases from J, with 9 bases between. The V gene's germline CDR1 is SNHLY and CDR2 FYNNEI. The CDR3 has 13 residues. CDR3 nucleotides: TGTGCCAGCAGTGAACAGGGGTTGGAGACCCAGTACTTC. This translates into CASSEQGLETQYF.

The rearrangement uses TRBV7-8 and TRBJ1-2, with 8 bases lining up with TRBD1. The J segment lost 7 bases and the V segment lost 1 base, leaving 5 bases of the junction unmatched. The CDR3 consists of 14 residues. Per the germline V gene, CDR1 is SGHVS and CDR2 is FQNEAQ. CDR3 protein: CASSLGDRGVGYTF. As DNA, the CDR3 is TGTGCCAGCAGCTTAGGAGACAGGGGAGTTGGCTACACCTTC. The full variable domain, its missing parts supplied by reference TRBV7-8 and TRBJ1-2, is GAGVSQSPRYKVAKRGQDVALRCDPISGHVSLFWYQQALGQGPEFLTYFQNEAQLDKSGLPSDRFFAERPEGSVSTLKIQRTQQEDSAVYLCASSLGDRGVGYTFGSGTRLTVV.

The J gene is TRBJ1-6, the V gene TRBV6-5; 7 bases agree with TRBD1. The CDR3 has 14 residues. Germline CDR1 MNHEY, CDR2 SVGAGI. V lost 6 bases to trimming and J lost 9 bases; unmatched junction nucleotides: 8. This CDR3 is CASRRGAGGSPLHF. The DNA of the CDR3 is TGTGCCAGCAGAAGGGGGGCAGGGGGTTCACCCCTCCACTTT.

The chain has TRBV29-1 and TRBJ2-7; 9 bases fit TRBD1. Germline V gene sequence: CDR1 SQVTM, CDR2 ANQGSEA. The CDR3 is 13 amino acids. V was pared by 5 bases and J by 5 bases, with 7 bases of the junction left unmatched. The CDR3 nucleotides read TGCAGCGTTTCCCCCGGGACAGGGAACGAGCAGTACTTC. Amino acid sequence: CSVSPGTGNEQYF.

The chain employs TRBV5-4 and TRBJ2-5; D gene ambiguous. CDR1 and CDR2 (germline): SGHNT, YYREEE (reference sequence). With 5 bases removed from V and 2 bases from J, the gap between germline ends came to 13 bases. The CDR3 spans 14 residues. CDR3 bases: TGTGCCAGCAGAGCCTTTACAGTTCAAGAGACCCAGTACTTC. It codes for CASRAFTVQETQYF.

The chain is built from TRBV5-4 and TRBJ2-5, with 13 bases identical to TRBD2. V was clipped by 3 bases and J by 0 bases; unmatched bases: 8. CDR1 is SGHNT, CDR2 YYREEE, per germline (reference sequence). The CDR3 length is 18 residues. As DNA, the CDR3 is TGTGCCAGCAGCTCGCATGGAGGGACTAGCGGGGACCAAGAGACCCAGTACTTC. Translation: CASSSHGGTSGDQETQYF.

This clone was seen a few times. This chain connects TRBV5-1 to TRBJ2-5; D gene unclear. Trimming cost V 4 bases and J 1 base, with 14 bases left between them. Germline V gene sequence: CDR1 SGHRS, CDR2 YFSETQ. The CDR3 extends over 15 amino acids. The DNA of the CDR3 is TGCGCCAGCAGCCCTGAAGCAGGCCGCCAAGAGACCCAGTACTTC. It translates to CASSPEAGRQETQYF.

The genes are TRBV6-5 and TRBJ2-1, with D hard to call. V shed 0 bases and J shed 2 bases, with 8 bases lying between them. Germline assignment: CDR1 MNHEY and CDR2 SVGAGI. The CDR3 is made up of 15 amino acids. The CDR3 DNA reads TGTGCCAGCAGTTACTCCCTAGGCCCCTACAATGAGCAGTTCTTC. Amino acids: CASSYSLGPYNEQFF.

On this clone itself: This specimen includes other DNA sequences encoding the same CDR3. The gene calls are TRBV11-3 and TRBJ2-1; 7 bases agree with TRBD2. J gave up 3 bases and V 1 base, and 3 bases lay outside the gene matches. The CDR3 contains 15 residues. Germline CDR1 reads SGHNT; CDR2 reads YENEEA. This CDR3 is CASSLGLADYNEQFF. The DNA of the CDR3 is TGTGCCAGCAGCTTAGGGCTAGCGGACTACAATGAGCAGTTCTTC.

The chain has TRBV7-8 and TRBJ2-3; D not resolved. CDR1 and CDR2 from the germline V gene are SGHVS and FQNEAQ. Trimming took 1 base from V and 2 from J, leaving 16 bases between them. The CDR3 has 17 amino acids. The CDR3 DNA reads as TGTGCCAGCAGCTTAGGTCTCTTCAGAGGAACCACAGATACGCAGTATTTT. Its protein product is CASSLGLFRGTTDTQYF.